This TCR beta chain was sequenced for a study of CD8 T cells in ankylosing spondylitis. The study, taken as a whole, reports: Existing reports had already noted some motif variants in reactive arthritis synovial fluid and blood. Reported data indicate significant enrichment of disease-linked clones within matched ankylosing spondylitis synovial fluid. The authors found the disease-linked clones to be CD8+ and relatively rare in peripheral blood. Ankylosing spondylitis blood appeared to carry a characteristic TCR beta motif of 7 or 8 highly homologous variants.

The CDR3 consists of 14 residues. V lost 4 bases to trimming and J lost 4 bases, with 10 bases between them. By quantitative 5'-RACE with molecular barcodes, the TCR beta libraries were made. TCRdb reanalysed the 5' RACE reads using MiXCR and keeps one entry per CDR3 protein. This sample has 200,000 to 250,000 distinct CDR3 sequences, with around 17% found just once. As concerns this clonotype: Antigen specificity is unknown.

The rearrangement links TRBV12-3 or TRBV12-4 to TRBJ1-4; D is unresolved. This sequence was found in a male donor with ankylosing spondylitis. Sequencing was done on a sample of blood, either unsorted or a sorted T cell fraction (not recorded which). CDR3 sequence reads: CASSSRRYNEKLFF. CDR3 nucleotide sequence: TGTGCCAGCAGTTCCCGACGGTATAATGAAAAACTGTTTTTT.